These 26 T cell receptor beta chains came from one sample sequenced in a study of blood T cells in healthy people across ages. Sample-barcoded 5' priming and a J-beta primer mix drove a second PCR of roughly 6 to 12 cycles. Each CDR3 protein gets one entry after TCRdb re-called the 5' RACE reads with MiXCR. Of 550,000 to 650,000 distinct CDR3 sequences in the sample, about 30% were seen once. The sample taken for sequencing was blood. These receptors all come from an elderly woman in good health.

This clonotype was seen repeatedly, ten times or more. CDR3 protein: CASSTSGDFATNEKLFF. The CDR3, as DNA: TGCGCCAGCAGCACATCAGGGGACTTTGCAACTAATGAAAAACTGTTTTTT. The chain uses TRBV5-1 and TRBJ1-4; perhaps TRBD1 as D (6 bases). V was cut by 4 bases and J by 0 bases, with 16 bases left in between. The germline V gene has CDR1 SGHRS and CDR2 YFSETQ. The CDR3 has 17 amino acids.

This clonotype was counted a few times. This rearrangement joins TRBV12-3 or TRBV12-4 to TRBJ2-4; possible D gene TRBD2, 5 bases. This CDR3 is 15 amino acids long. Trimming pared 6 bases from V and 0 bases from J, leaving 12 bases between. CDR3: CASSPEGLAKNIQYF. In DNA form, the CDR3 reads TGTGCCAGCAGCCCAGAGGGTTTAGCCAAAAACATTCAGTACTTC.

This clonotype was seen ten or more times. The CDR3 DNA is TGTGCCAGCAGTTACTCGATTCCCGGGTACGAGCAGTACTTC. Translation gives CASSYSIPGYEQYF. V gene TRBV6-2 or TRBV6-3 combines with J gene TRBJ2-7; D is uncertain. The CDR3 has 14 amino acids. Germline V gives CDR1 MNHEY, CDR2 SVGEGT. The V gene lost 0 bases and the J gene lost 4 bases, with 10 bases spanning the gap.

The chain employs TRBV6-5 and TRBJ2-1; TRBD1 might be the D (6 bases). The V gene lost 7 bases and the J gene lost 2 bases, with 12 bases spanning the gap. Per the germline V gene, CDR1 is MNHEY and CDR2 is SVGAGI. This CDR3 comprises 14 residues. This chain's CDR3 is CASNRDGTYNEQFF. The CDR3 DNA follows: TGTGCCAGCAACAGGGACGGGACCTACAATGAGCAGTTCTTC.

With regard to this clonotype: With a much larger clone just one base away, this may be a read error. The chain joins TRBV20-1 to TRBJ2-3, with TRBD1 as a possible D gene (6 bases). The CDR3 has 16 amino acids. Between the trimmed V and J ends, which lost 0 bases and 7 bases, there was a span of 20 bases. CDR1 is DFQATT and CDR2 is SNEGSKA in the germline V gene (reference sequence). CDR3 in DNA: TGCAGTGCTAGAGATGCGGTAGGGGGTTGGGAGAATACGCAGTATTTT. Amino acid sequence: CSARDAVGGWENTQYF.

This clonotype was detected ten times or more. The chain is built from TRBV12-3 or TRBV12-4 and TRBJ2-1; 9 positions match TRBD1. With V trimmed by 3 bases and J by 4 bases, 10 bases remained unmatched. The CDR3 covers 17 residues. The CDR3 reads CASSFAKTGTGYNEQFF. In DNA form, the CDR3 reads TGTGCCAGCAGTTTTGCCAAAACCGGGACAGGGTACAATGAGCAGTTCTTC.

The sample holds many counts of this clonotype. This sequence joins TRBV5-1 and TRBJ2-7; perhaps TRBD2 as D (7 bases). This CDR3 contains 16 residues. Trimming left V 4 bases short and J 6 bases short, with 23 bases between. Germline CDR1 reads SGHRS; CDR2 reads YFSETQ. The CDR3 region is CASSNGGALRLGEQYF. The CDR3 nucleotides read TGCGCCAGCAGCAATGGGGGGGCGCTAAGGTTGGGCGAGCAGTACTTC.

This clonotype was observed a handful of times. V usage is TRBV30 and J usage is TRBJ2-7; no clear D. The CDR3 consists of 13 residues. The germline V gene has CDR1 GTSNPN and CDR2 SVGIG (reference sequence). V was clipped by 0 bases and J by 7 bases, with 13 bases between them. The CDR3: CAWSVRMGYEQYF. For the CDR3, the DNA is TGTGCCTGGAGTGTACGAATGGGCTATGAGCAGTACTTC.

This chain links TRBV28 with TRBJ2-3; 13 positions agree with TRBD2. CDR1 is MDHEN and CDR2 is SYDVKM in the germline V gene. This CDR3 has 16 residues. V lost 5 bases, J lost 6 bases, and 8 bases stayed unmatched. CDR3: CASSRTSGGGLDTQYF. The CDR3 DNA sequence: TGTGCCAGCAGTCGAACTAGCGGGGGGGGGTTGGATACGCAGTATTTT.

At least ten counts were recorded for this clonotype. V gene TRBV5-1 combines with J gene TRBJ1-5; D is possibly TRBD1 (5 bases). V lost 4 bases and J lost 2, with 16 bases in between. Germline V gives CDR1 SGHRS, CDR2 YFSETQ. This CDR3 spans 16 amino acids. The CDR3 region is CASSPGAGGGNQPQHF. In nucleotides, the CDR3 is TGCGCCAGCAGCCCCGGGGCCGGGGGTGGCAATCAGCCCCAGCATTTT.

In this sample, this clonotype turned up many times. The chain has TRBV20-1 and TRBJ1-2; D is undetermined. The V gene lost 4 bases and the J gene lost 3 bases, with 9 bases spanning the gap. CDR1 is DFQATT and CDR2 is SNEGSKA in the germline V gene (reference sequence). This CDR3 has 12 residues. This CDR3 reads CSATSRHYGYTF. For the CDR3, the DNA is TGCAGTGCTACAAGCAGACACTATGGCTACACCTTC.

Ten or more counts support this clonotype. This chain connects TRBV5-1 to TRBJ2-1, with 10 bases identical to TRBD2. Losses at the gene ends were 7 bases for V and 4 bases for J; bases not matched to a gene: 11. CDR1 and CDR2 (germline): SGHRS, YFSETQ. The length of the CDR3 is 16 residues. DNA of the CDR3: TGCGCCAGCGGTAAAATTAGCGGGGGGAAGTACAATGAGCAGTTCTTC. Amino acid sequence: CASGKISGGKYNEQFF.

This chain uses TRBV6-5 with TRBJ1-1; D unclear. V was pared by 6 bases and J by 5 bases, with 16 bases between. The CDR3 runs to 14 residues. Per germline, CDR1 MNHEY and CDR2 SVGAGI. The CDR3 loop is CASSSRGRRTEAFF. CDR3 nucleotides: TGTGCCAGCAGCTCGCGTGGGAGGAGAACTGAAGCTTTCTTT.

On this clonotype: A much larger clonotype is one base distant, so this may be a read error. This rearrangement joins TRBV27 to TRBJ2-4; 10 positions agree with TRBD2. Germline CDR1 is MNHEY and CDR2 is SMNVEV (reference sequence). This CDR3 has 16 amino acids. The CDR3 DNA reads as TGTGTCAGCAGTTCCAGCGGGGGGGCCAGGAAAAACATTCAGTACTTC. It specifies CVSSSSGGARKNIQYF.

This clonotype appeared many times. The chain links TRBV12-3 or TRBV12-4 to TRBJ2-5; D perhaps matches TRBD2 (6 bases). This CDR3 is 12 amino acids long. V lost 5 bases and J 5 bases, leaving 9 bases between the germline ends. CDR3 in amino acids: CASSPLAETQYF. The CDR3 DNA is TGTGCCAGCAGTCCTCTAGCGGAGACCCAGTACTTC.

This sequence joins TRBV20-1 and TRBJ2-7, with 7 bases identical to TRBD1. CDR3 size: 15 residues. Germline lookup yields CDR1 DFQATT and CDR2 SNEGSKA (reference sequence). V shed 1 base, J shed 4 bases, and the junction held 10 bases outside the gene matches. The CDR3 nucleotides read TGCAGTGCTAGAGGTGGCCTCGGGACAGTTTACGAGCAGTACTTC. The encoded protein is CSARGGLGTVYEQYF.

This clonotype appeared a few times. A clone one base away is much larger, so this may be a read error. This chain joins TRBV29-1 and TRBJ2-5, with 12 nucleotides matching TRBD2. There are 13 residues in the CDR3. With 5 bases clipped from V and 11 bases from J, the junction kept 9 bases outside the gene matches. Per the germline V gene, CDR1 is SQVTM and CDR2 is ANQGSEA. The CDR3 reads CSVLAGGRGEQYF. CDR3 nucleotides: TGCAGCGTTCTAGCGGGGGGGCGTGGTGAGCAGTACTTC. Full variable domain (rest looked up from reference TRBV29-1 and TRBJ2-5): SAVISQKPSRDICQRGTSLTIQCQVDSQVTMMFWYRQQPGQSLTLIATANQGSEATYESGFVIDKFPISRPNLTFSTLTVSNMSPEDSSIYLCSVLAGGRGEQYFGPGTRLLVL.

The J gene is TRBJ2-7, the V gene TRBV6-5, with 10 nucleotides matching TRBD1. The CDR3 sequence is 15 residues long. J was trimmed by 4 bases and V by 3 bases; bases with no gene match: 6. Germline CDR1 and CDR2: MNHEY and SVGAGI. The CDR3: CASSYRGQGLYEQYF. Here the CDR3 DNA reads TGTGCCAGCAGTTATAGGGGACAGGGGTTGTACGAGCAGTACTTC.

The chain employs TRBV20-1 and TRBJ2-3; TRBD2 aligns across 7 bases. V trimming: 3 bases; J trimming: 2 bases; junction bases outside the gene matches: 8. Germline V gene lookup returns CDR1 DFQATT and CDR2 SNEGSKA (reference sequence). This CDR3 has 15 amino acids. CDR3 in amino acids: CSASGSSGNTDTQYF. In DNA form, the CDR3 reads TGCAGTGCTAGTGGTTCTAGCGGCAACACAGATACGCAGTATTTT.

This clonotype was seen a few times. A read error is possible here, since a much larger clone lies one base away. The rearrangement links TRBV28 to TRBJ2-5; D is possibly TRBD1 (5 bases). Germline lookup yields CDR1 MDHEN and CDR2 SYDVKM. V dropped 9 bases and J dropped 11 bases, with 22 bases sitting between them. This CDR3 has 13 residues. The chain's CDR3 is CASFNPQGNEQYF. As DNA, the CDR3 is TGTGCCAGTTTTAATCCTCAGGGCAATGAGCAGTACTTC. Supplemented by reference TRBV28 and TRBJ2-5, the full variable domain reads DVKVTQSSRYLVKRTGEKVFLECVQDMDHENMFWYRQDPGLGLRLIYFSYDVKMKEKGDIPEGYSVSREKKERFSLILESASTNQTSMYLCASFNPQGNEQYFGPGTRLLVL.

This clonotype was counted many times. A much larger clone is a single base away; this may be a read error. V usage is TRBV27 and J usage is TRBJ2-1, with 7 bases fitting TRBD1. Trimming at V came to 6 bases and at J to 8 bases, leaving 7 bases not matched to a gene. Germline V gene lookup returns CDR1 MNHEY and CDR2 SMNVEV (reference sequence). The CDR3 totals 13 residues. The DNA of the CDR3 is TGTGCCAGCAGGAAGACAGGGTGCTATGAGCAGTTCTTC. Protein product: CASRKTGCYEQFF.

The genes are TRBV7-2 and TRBJ2-1; D is ambiguous. Germline V gene lookup returns CDR1 SGHTA and CDR2 FQGNSA. The V gene lost 1 base and the J gene lost 6 bases, with 13 bases spanning the gap. The CDR3 extends over 15 amino acids. CDR3 in DNA: TGTGCCAGCAGCTTAGTCCCGGGCGCCCTCAATGAGCAGTTCTTC. This sequence encodes CASSLVPGALNEQFF.

The sample holds a few counts of this clonotype. Sequence at one end of the junction differs from germline and may be a read error. The V gene is TRBV7-6, the J gene TRBJ2-3; TRBD2 matches at 11 bases. CDR3 length: 15 amino acids. Germline-derived CDR1 and CDR2 are SGHVS and FNYEAQ. As DNA, the CDR3 is TGTACCAGCGGCCCGGGACTAGCGGCTACAGATACGCAGTATTTT. It yields the protein CTSGPGLAATDTQYF.

The chain has TRBV20-1 and TRBJ2-7; tentative D call: TRBD2 (5 bases). CDR1 is DFQATT, CDR2 SNEGSKA, per germline (reference sequence). V was cut by 6 bases and J by 2 bases, with 14 bases left in between. The CDR3 is made up of 13 amino acids. The CDR3 protein is CSALASPAYEQYF. The CDR3 nucleotides are TGCAGTGCCCTAGCATCCCCCGCCTACGAGCAGTACTTC.

This clonotype was seen at least ten times. The CDR3 nucleotides read TGCAGTGCTAGAGAGGGGCAGGGGTCCTTCGAAGCTTTCTTT. Translating gives CSAREGQGSFEAFF. The chain links TRBV20-1 to TRBJ1-1; possible D gene TRBD1, 6 bases. Trimming pared 0 bases from V and 8 bases from J, leaving 16 bases between. The CDR3 is 14 amino acids. Germline CDR1 and CDR2: DFQATT and SNEGSKA (reference sequence).

This clonotype has a count of ten or more. The chain has TRBV6-5 and TRBJ1-2, with 10 nucleotides matching TRBD1. The CDR3 runs to 18 residues. The V gene end was trimmed by 4 bases and the J gene end by 0 bases; junction bases not matched to a gene: 11. The germline CDR1 and CDR2 sequences are MNHEY and SVGAGI. The chain's CDR3 is CASSSRGQGGWANYGYTF. The CDR3 DNA sequence: TGTGCCAGCAGTTCCCGCGGACAGGGGGGTTGGGCTAACTATGGCTACACCTTC.